This is a list of T cell receptor beta chains from one sample in a study of graft-versus-host responses after intestinal transplantation. Profiled with immunoSEQ multiplex PCR; TCRdb holds only in-frame clones, not every one. The sample yields tens of thousands of clones, around 94% seen once. The sequencing used PBMCs, collected 16 days after intestinal transplant. The receptors derive from a human patient who received an intestinal transplant, so some T cells may come from the graft donor. Each CDR3 is given with its conserved first and last residue. A D gene is named only where the DNA matches it firmly.

D gene	J gene	V gene	CDR3 DNA	CDR3 protein
TRBD2	TRBJ2-7	TRBV13	TGTGCCAGCAGCCGGGGACTAGCCTCTTTCGAGCAGTACTTC	CASSRGLASFEQYF
TRBD1	TRBJ2-7	TRBV28	TGTGCCAGCAGTTTCAGACAGGGTTACGAGCAGTACTTC	CASSFRQGYEQYF
NA	TRBJ2-1	TRBV6-1	TGTGCCAGCCTAAAACAGGGAACCTACAATGAGCAGTTCTTC	CASLKQGTYNEQFF
NA	TRBJ1-4	TRBV4-1	TGCGCCAGCAGCCAAGGGGGGATCCATGAAAAACTGTTTTTT	CASSQGGIHEKLFF
NA	TRBJ1-6	TRBV6-1	TGTGCCAGCAGTGAAAGTTCACCCCTCCACTTT	CASSESSPLHF
NA	TRBJ1-2	TRBV11-2	TGTGCCAGCACCGGGTTACGGACCAACTATGGCTACACCTTC	CASTGLRTNYGYTF
NA	TRBJ1-2	TRBV25-1	TGTGCCAGCAGTGAGCCGGGCGGCTATGGCTACACCTTC	CASSEPGGYGYTF
TRBD1	TRBJ1-1	TRBV5-1	TGCGCCAGCAGCTCCGGGACAGGGGGCTTTAAAACTGAAGCTTTCTTT	CASSSGTGGFKTEAFF
NA	TRBJ2-1	TRBV14	TGTGCCAGCAGCCAACTAACCTTATACAATGAGCAGTTCTTC	CASSQLTLYNEQFF
NA	TRBJ1-5	TRBV6-6	TGTGCCAGCAGTCACAGGGCCAATCAGCCCCAGCATTTT	CASSHRANQPQHF
TRBD2	TRBJ2-1	TRBV10-2	TGCGCCAGCAGTCTGTTGCGGGAGTCCCGCGGGGACAATGAGCAGTTCTTC	CASSLLRESRGDNEQFF
TRBD1	TRBJ1-6	TRBV9	TGTGCCAGCAGCGTCGGGACAGGGGTTTCACCCCTCCACTTT	CASSVGTGVSPLHF
NA	TRBJ2-3	TRBV4-1	TGCGCCAGCAGCCAAGATAGGTACGGGGTAGGCACAGATACGCAGTATTTT	CASSQDRYGVGTDTQYF
NA	TRBJ2-3	TRBV6-5	TGTGCCAGCAGTTACAGGGACCACACAGATACGCAGTATTTT	CASSYRDHTDTQYF
TRBD2	TRBJ2-1	TRBV5-1	TGCGCCAGCAGCACCCGGTTGGCTAGCGGGAGGGCCCTTTATGGTGAGCAGTTCTTC	CASSTRLASGRALYGEQFF
TRBD2	TRBJ2-1	TRBV5-6	TGTGCCAGCGAGACTAGCGGACCCTCCTACAATGAGCAGTTCTTC	CASETSGPSYNEQFF
NA	TRBJ2-2	TRBV11-2	TGTGCCAGCAGCTTGGACAGTCCGAACACCGGGGAGCTGTTTTTT	CASSLDSPNTGELFF